This TCR beta chain was obtained from a study of cytomegalovirus exposure and HLA in healthy donors. Study summary: Early on, a data release was issued that held some 85 million unique TCRs from HLA-typed donors.

The CDR3 covers 15 residues. The V end was cut by 0 bases, the J end by 3 bases, with 8 bases between. Germline assignment: CDR1 SEHNR and CDR2 FQNEAQ (reference sequence). Overall study findings and caveats: There were several of the most significant clusters that appeared linked to common viral pathogens in a later analysis. HLA-A and HLA-B allele assignments for most subjects were reportedly predicted accurately using TCR beta sequences.

Notes on this clone: The antigen is unknown.

PCR primers comprised 60 Vbeta and 13 Jbeta primers. Some clones are missing from TCRdb's copy, which holds only in-frame ones; the method was immunoSEQ multiplex PCR. The sample holds about 160,000 clones, about 81% seen once. The clonotype was recovered from a woman under 30 in good health and CMV-seronegative. V and J are TRBV7-9 and TRBJ1-4, with D possibly TRBD1 on 6 matching bases. The sequenced material came from PBMCs. Written as DNA, the CDR3 is TGTGCCAGCAGCTTAGCACAGGGCCCTAATGAAAAACTGTTTTTT. Translated: CASSLAQGPNEKLFF.